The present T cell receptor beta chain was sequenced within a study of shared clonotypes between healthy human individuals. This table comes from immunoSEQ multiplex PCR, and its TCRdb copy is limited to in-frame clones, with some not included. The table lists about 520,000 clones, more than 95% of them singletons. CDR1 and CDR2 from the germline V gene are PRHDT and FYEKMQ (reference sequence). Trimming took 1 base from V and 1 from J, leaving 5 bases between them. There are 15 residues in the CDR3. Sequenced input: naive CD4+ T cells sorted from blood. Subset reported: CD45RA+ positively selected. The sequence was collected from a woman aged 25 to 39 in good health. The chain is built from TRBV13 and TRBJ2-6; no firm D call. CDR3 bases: TGTGCCAGCAGCTTAGCTGATTCTGGGGCCAACGTCCTGACTTTC. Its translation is CASSLADSGANVLTF.